The next 2 T cell receptor beta chains were all read from a single sample in a study of control samples from healthy donors and cancer patients. Using immunoSEQ multiplex PCR, the repertoire was profiled, and TCRdb retains in-frame clones only, with some absent. This table lists 150,000 to 200,000 clones. Material: blood. These receptors originate from a woman aged 25 to 39 in good health.

The V gene is TRBV15, the J gene TRBJ1-6; D uncertain. The V end was cut by 5 bases, the J end by 8 bases, with 25 bases between. The CDR3 is 18 residues long. Germline CDR1 reads LNHNV; CDR2 reads YYDKDF (reference sequence). CDR3 sequence: CATSLRLGTAVAHSPLHF. CDR3 DNA sequence: TGTGCCACCAGCCTCCGTTTAGGAACCGCGGTCGCCCATTCACCCCTCCACTTT.

CDR3 sequence: CASSLNLGHPATQYF. CDR3 DNA: TGTGCCAGCAGCTTAAATTTGGGACACCCTGCAACGCAGTATTTT. The gene calls are TRBV7-3 and TRBJ2-3; a possible D gene is TRBD1 (6 bases). V shed 1 base and J shed 9 bases, with 17 bases lying between them. There are 15 residues in the CDR3. Germline V gene sequence: CDR1 SGHTA, CDR2 FQGTGA.